This entry is about one T cell receptor (beta chain). Its specificity is not known. This entry comes from a study of metastatic and nonmetastatic thyroid tumors. V lost 4 bases to trimming and J lost 4 bases; unmatched junction nucleotides: 10. The CDR3 covers 15 residues. CDR1 and CDR2 from the germline V gene are DFQATT and SNEGSKA (reference sequence). TCRdb reprocessed the PCR reads via MiXCR. This table holds some 27,000 clones, more than 20% found once. Whole-study results and caveats: In both blood and tumor samples, TCR beta diversity was reported significantly higher for malignant than benign nodules.

Patients underwent thyroid surgery, and none had received any treatment before it. The sequenced sample was blood. This TCR was sampled from a female donor with papillary thyroid cancer or a benign thyroid nodule (not recorded which). Some clones in this sample may be carry-over from other donors' samples. The chain carries TRBV20-1 and TRBJ2-5, with 9 bases identical to TRBD2. CDR3 DNA: TGCAGTGCTACTGCCCAAGCGGGAGGTTCAGAGACCCAGTACTTC. This translates into CSATAQAGGSETQYF.